The next 11 T cell receptor beta chains were all read from a single sample in a study of blood T cell repertoires in COVID-19. Data came from immunoSEQ multiplex PCR; TCRdb stores just in-frame clones and leaves some out. The table lists over 150,000 clones, approximately 86% of them singletons, with about 9.6% in the top ten. The source material was peripheral blood. Receptor source: a man aged 45-65 years with active or convalescent COVID-19.

V gene TRBV6-5 combines with J gene TRBJ1-6; 8 nucleotides agree with TRBD1. Per the germline V gene, CDR1 is MNHEY and CDR2 is SVGAGI. This CDR3 contains 14 residues. The V segment lost 4 bases and the J segment 10 bases; nucleotides outside the gene matches: 6. The CDR3 coding sequence is TGTGCCAGCAGTTCGGACAGGGTGAGGTCACCCCTCCACTTT. Its translation: CASSSDRVRSPLHF.

The chain is built from TRBV10-3 and TRBJ2-7, with 10 positions matching TRBD2. This CDR3 comprises 18 residues. The J segment lost 2 bases and the V segment lost 0 bases, leaving 10 bases of the junction unmatched. CDR1 is ENHRY, CDR2 SYGVKD, per germline. The CDR3 region is CAISESSGREYSPYEQYF. The CDR3 coding sequence is TGTGCCATCAGTGAGTCGAGCGGGAGGGAGTATTCTCCCTACGAGCAGTACTTC.

This chain joins TRBV6-6 and TRBJ2-5, with D perhaps matching TRBD2 (6 bases). This CDR3 has 14 residues. V dropped 5 bases and J dropped 5 bases, with 15 bases sitting between them. Germline V gives CDR1 MNHNY, CDR2 SVGAGI (reference sequence). The CDR3 coding sequence is TGTGCCAGCAGTAACACCGGAGGGTTGGAGACCCAGTACTTC. Encoded protein: CASSNTGGLETQYF.

The chain couples TRBV19 to TRBJ1-3; D ambiguous. The CDR3 totals 12 residues. V lost 6 bases to trimming and J lost 3 bases, with 6 bases between them. CDR1 LNHDA and CDR2 SQIVND come from the germline V gene (reference sequence). The CDR3 spells CASRGVGNTIYF. The CDR3 DNA reads TGTGCCAGTAGGGGAGTTGGAAACACCATATATTTT. Drawing the rest from reference TRBV19 and TRBJ1-3, the complete variable domain is DGGITQSPKYLFRKEGQNVTLSCEQNLNHDAMYWYRQDPGQGLRLIYYSQIVNDFQKGDIAEGYSVSREKKESFPLTVTSAQKNPTAFYLCASRGVGNTIYFGEGSWLTVV.

This rearrangement joins TRBV30 to TRBJ2-2, with 7 nucleotides matching TRBD1. The CDR3 is made up of 14 amino acids. Losses at the gene ends were 6 bases for V and 0 bases for J; bases not matched to a gene: 4. In germline, CDR1 is GTSNPN, CDR2 SVGIG (reference sequence). The CDR3 reads CACPGTANTGELFF. CDR3 nucleotide sequence: TGTGCCTGCCCCGGGACAGCGAACACCGGGGAGCTGTTTTTT. Using reference TRBV30 and TRBJ2-2 for the parts outside the CDR3, the full variable domain is SQTIHQWPATLVQPVGSPLSLECTVEGTSNPNLYWYRQAAGRGLQLLFYSVGIGQISSEVPQNLSASRPQDRQFILSSKKLLLSDSGFYLCACPGTANTGELFFGEGSRLTVL.

The chain couples TRBV4-1 to TRBJ2-1; 10 nucleotides match TRBD2. With 3 bases clipped from V and 7 bases from J, the junction kept 6 bases outside the gene matches. Germline CDR1 MGHRA, CDR2 YSYEKL. This CDR3 has 15 residues. The CDR3 loop is CASSHLAGVENEQFF. In DNA, the CDR3 is TGCGCCAGCAGCCATCTAGCGGGAGTTGAAAATGAGCAGTTCTTC.

The chain has TRBV7-2 and TRBJ2-5, with TRBD2 matching over 7 bases. Germline-derived CDR1 and CDR2 are SGHTA and FQGNSA. The CDR3 loop spans 14 amino acids. V lost 5 bases, J lost 2 bases, and 5 bases stayed unmatched. The CDR3 loop is CASSQLARQETQYF. CDR3 in DNA: TGTGCCAGCAGCCAACTAGCGCGACAAGAGACCCAGTACTTC.

This rearrangement joins TRBV14 to TRBJ2-3, with TRBD2 identical over 13 bases. The V gene end was trimmed by 2 bases and the J gene end by 3 bases; junction bases not matched to a gene: 5. This CDR3 is 17 amino acids long. Germline-derived CDR1 and CDR2 are SGHDN and FVKESK. CDR3 bases: TGTGCCAGCAGCCAAAGGACTAGCGGGAGCGGGACAGATACGCAGTATTTT. The encoded protein is CASSQRTSGSGTDTQYF.

DNA of the CDR3: TGTGCCAGCAGTCGGGCCGGGACAGGGGGTTATGAGCAGTTCTTC. This codes for CASSRAGTGGYEQFF. The rearrangement uses TRBV11-3 and TRBJ2-1; 11 bases are a match to TRBD1. V lost 6 bases, J lost 8 bases, and 9 bases stayed unmatched. This CDR3 spans 15 amino acids. Germline CDR1 SGHNT, CDR2 YENEEA.

The chain has TRBV4-2 and TRBJ2-5; tentatively, D is TRBD2 (5 bases). Germline loops: CDR1 LGHNA, CDR2 YNFKEQ. V lost 0 bases and J lost 4, with 21 bases in between. This CDR3 region has 18 residues. The CDR3 spells CASSQDVSSPLRGETQYF. CDR3 DNA: TGTGCCAGCAGCCAAGACGTGTCGAGCCCCCTCCGGGGAGAGACCCAGTACTTC.

The chain carries TRBV10-2 and TRBJ1-1; D is perhaps TRBD1 (6 bases). Per the germline V gene, CDR1 is WSHSY and CDR2 is SAAADI. Trimming took off 9 bases at V and 4 bases at J, with 15 bases between the two ends. This CDR3 has 13 residues. CDR3 bases: TGCGCCAGTATCCCCGAGGACAGCACTGAAGCTTTCTTT. Translation gives CASIPEDSTEAFF.